Following are 27 T cell receptor beta chains from one sample sequenced in a study of spatial heterogeneity in lung cancer. The sample's time point: sample taken at primary tumor resection. Sequencing was performed on whole RNA extracted from tumor and nontumor lung tissue, or from frozen PBMC, and the material was left unsorted. TCRdb processed the 5' RACE reads anew with MiXCR; each CDR3 protein has one entry. The data hold about 39,000 distinct CDR3 sequences, with under 7% observed a single time. The sequenced sample was PBMCs, obtained at surgery. The receptors come from a male donor with early-stage non-small cell lung cancer.

This clonotype appeared a few times. The chain carries TRBV20-1 and TRBJ2-7; TRBD1 matches at 7 bases. The CDR3 is 15 residues long. The trim removed 1 base at V and 2 bases at J, leaving 8 bases unmatched. Germline-derived CDR1 and CDR2 are DFQATT and SNEGSKA (reference sequence). This chain's CDR3 is CSARAPGQTTYEQYF. CDR3 nucleotides: TGCAGTGCTAGAGCTCCGGGACAGACGACCTACGAGCAGTACTTC.

This clonotype has ten or more counts. This sequence joins TRBV19 and TRBJ1-1, with TRBD1 matching over 7 bases. CDR1 is LNHDA, CDR2 SQIVND, per germline (reference sequence). The length of the CDR3 is 13 residues. The J segment lost 1 base and the V segment lost 10 bases, leaving 6 bases of the junction unmatched. In DNA form, the CDR3 reads TGTGCCACCAGGGACAGCCCGAACACTGAAGCTTTCTTT. Protein: CATRDSPNTEAFF.

CDR3: CASSVDPLGQGEETQYF. The CDR3 coding sequence is TGTGCCAGCAGCGTAGATCCACTGGGACAAGGAGAAGAGACCCAGTACTTC. The J gene is TRBJ2-5, the V gene TRBV9; perhaps TRBD1 as D (6 bases). The CDR3 covers 17 residues. The V end was cut by 0 bases, the J end by 3 bases, with 18 bases between. Germline-derived CDR1 and CDR2 are SGDLS and YYNGEE.

Many counts were recorded for this clonotype. The chain couples TRBV5-1 to TRBJ2-3, with D possibly TRBD2 on 6 matching bases. Trimming removed 4 bases at V and 5 bases at J, with 14 bases between. From germline, CDR1 is SGHRS and CDR2 YFSETQ. The CDR3 is 14 residues long. CDR3 sequence: CASSIRLGQDTQYF. DNA of the CDR3: TGCGCCAGCAGCATCAGACTAGGCCAAGATACGCAGTATTTT.

In its sample, this clonotype was seen many times. This chain joins TRBV4-2 and TRBJ2-7; 11 bases fit TRBD1. CDR3 length: 16 residues. After removal of 0 bases from V and 3 bases from J, the junction contained 4 bases not matched to a gene. In germline, CDR1 is LGHNA, CDR2 YNFKEQ. CDR3 nucleotides: TGTGCCAGCAGCCAAGATCGGACAGGGGGCGTCTACGAGCAGTACTTC. It encodes CASSQDRTGGVYEQYF.

In this sample, this clonotype turned up many times. The chain is built from TRBV10-3 and TRBJ2-7, with D possibly TRBD2 on 7 matching bases. CDR1 is ENHRY, CDR2 SYGVKD, per germline. Trimming stripped 2 bases from V and 2 bases from J, with 10 bases between. This CDR3 comprises 14 residues. This CDR3 is CAISERGAPYEQYF. CDR3 nucleotides: TGTGCCATCAGTGAGCGGGGGGCCCCCTACGAGCAGTACTTC.

The rearrangement links TRBV5-1 to TRBJ2-5; 11 positions agree with TRBD2. The V segment lost 1 base and the J segment 2 bases; nucleotides outside the gene matches: 4. Germline lookup yields CDR1 SGHRS and CDR2 YFSETQ. The CDR3 spans 16 residues. The CDR3 protein is CASSLFPSGGQETQYF. The CDR3 DNA sequence: TGCGCCAGCAGCTTGTTCCCTAGCGGGGGGCAAGAGACCCAGTACTTC.

The table lists this clonotype with many counts. The chain has TRBV7-3 and TRBJ2-3; D is unresolved. V lost 1 base, J lost 4 bases, and 6 bases lay in between. The CDR3 consists of 13 residues. Germline V lookup: CDR1 SGHTA, CDR2 FQGTGA. The DNA for the CDR3 is TGTGCCAGCAGCTTAAATAGTGCAGATACGCAGTATTTT. Translation: CASSLNSADTQYF.

This clonotype has a count of ten or more. This rearrangement joins TRBV29-1 to TRBJ2-7; possible D gene TRBD2, 6 bases. V lost 5 bases to trimming and J lost 3 bases, with 14 bases between them. Germline CDR1 SQVTM, CDR2 ANQGSEA. CDR3 length equals 13 residues. The CDR3 protein is CSVLPGGDYEQYF. For the CDR3, the DNA is TGCAGCGTTCTCCCCGGCGGGGACTACGAGCAGTACTTC.

This clonotype was found many times. The chain has TRBV5-1 and TRBJ1-2; 8 bases are a match to TRBD1. Per germline, CDR1 SGHRS and CDR2 YFSETQ. The V and J ends lost 8 bases and 7 bases, in that order; junction bases with no gene match: 10. CDR3 length: 13 amino acids. The CDR3 sequence: CASDTGTGAGYTF. In nucleotides, the CDR3 is TGCGCCAGTGATACGGGGACAGGCGCTGGCTACACCTTC.

A few counts support this clonotype. This rearrangement joins TRBV28 to TRBJ2-5, with D perhaps matching TRBD1 (6 bases). V lost 3 bases and J 5 bases, leaving 13 bases between the germline ends. The CDR3 totals 14 residues. Germline lookup yields CDR1 MDHEN and CDR2 SYDVKM. The CDR3 DNA follows: TGTGCCAGCAGTTTTGCAGGGGCACGGGAGACCCAGTACTTC. Translated, it gives CASSFAGARETQYF. Drawing the rest from reference TRBV28 and TRBJ2-5, the complete variable domain is DVKVTQSSRYLVKRTGEKVFLECVQDMDHENMFWYRQDPGLGLRLIYFSYDVKMKEKGDIPEGYSVSREKKERFSLILESASTNQTSMYLCASSFAGARETQYFGPGTRLLVL.

This clonotype showed up just a few times. This chain joins TRBV11-2 and TRBJ1-4, with 9 bases aligning to TRBD1. With 5 bases clipped from V and 7 bases from J, the junction kept 17 bases outside the gene matches. Germline CDR1 is SGHAT and CDR2 is FQNNGV. This CDR3 is built from 18 residues. CDR3 loop: CASSPNRGRDPGGEKLFF. The CDR3 region has the DNA TGTGCCAGCAGCCCAAACAGGGGGCGCGACCCGGGGGGTGAAAAACTGTTTTTT.

Ten or more counts support this clonotype. The chain employs TRBV9 and TRBJ2-3; 9 positions match TRBD1. Germline CDR1 and CDR2: SGDLS and YYNGEE. V lost 5 bases, J lost 5 bases, and 9 bases stayed unmatched. The CDR3 is 15 amino acids. Here the CDR3 DNA reads TGTGCCAGCAGTGTTGACAGGGGGTGGGGAGATACGCAGTATTTT. Its protein is CASSVDRGWGDTQYF.

There are a few counts of this clonotype. V is TRBV30 and J is TRBJ1-5; D is undetermined. The CDR3 consists of 13 residues. Germline V lookup: CDR1 GTSNPN, CDR2 SVGIG (reference sequence). Trimming shortened V by 3 bases and J by 6 bases, and 12 bases separated the two germline ends. CDR3 region: CAWSIIPSQPQHF. As DNA, the CDR3 is TGTGCCTGGAGCATTATTCCAAGTCAGCCCCAGCATTTT.

This clonotype was seen at least ten times. This chain links TRBV28 with TRBJ1-1; TRBD1 aligns across 12 bases. The CDR3 loop spans 19 amino acids. The germline V gene has CDR1 MDHEN and CDR2 SYDVKM. V lost 8 bases and J lost 3; bases outside the gene matches: 19. Here the CDR3 reads CASPKVKVGQGAVDTEAFF. As DNA, the CDR3 is TGTGCCAGCCCGAAGGTAAAAGTGGGACAGGGGGCGGTGGACACTGAAGCTTTCTTT.

V gene TRBV7-9 combines with J gene TRBJ1-4; a possible D gene is TRBD1 (5 bases). The CDR3 runs to 18 residues. Per germline, CDR1 SEHNR and CDR2 FQNEAQ (reference sequence). Trimming shortened V by 5 bases and J by 3 bases, and 22 bases separated the two germline ends. The CDR3 region has the DNA TGTGCCAGCAGCCCCCGAGAGTCCAGGGTGGGCTCTAATGAAAAACTGTTTTTT. Residues: CASSPRESRVGSNEKLFF.

The chain recombines TRBV6-8 with TRBJ1-5, with D possibly matching TRBD1 (5 bases). This CDR3 is built from 16 residues. Trimming took 2 bases from V and 3 from J, leaving 14 bases between them. Germline-derived CDR1 and CDR2 are MNHGY and SAAAGT. CDR3 nucleotides: TGTGCCAGCAGTTACATGGCGGTGGGACTCAATCAGCCCCAGCATTTT. The encoded protein is CASSYMAVGLNQPQHF.

The table lists this clonotype with a few counts. The rearrangement uses TRBV2 and TRBJ2-2; 7 bases align to TRBD1. The germline gives CDR1 SNHLY, CDR2 FYNNEI. V dropped 7 bases and J dropped 0; count of bases not matched to a gene: 5. This CDR3 contains 15 residues. CDR3 residues: CASKRQGANTGELFF. CDR3 nucleotides: TGTGCCAGCAAGAGACAGGGAGCGAACACCGGGGAGCTGTTTTTT.

This chain links TRBV6-5 with TRBJ1-2, with D uncertain. V was pared by 5 bases and J by 5 bases, with 15 bases between. The CDR3 sequence is 14 residues long. Germline V gene sequence: CDR1 MNHEY, CDR2 SVGAGI. This CDR3 is CASSPRNPAYGYTF. The CDR3 DNA reads TGTGCCAGCAGTCCCCGAAATCCGGCATATGGCTACACCTTC.

This clonotype was counted a few times. The gene calls are TRBV19 and TRBJ1-4; 9 bases match TRBD1. This CDR3 has 15 residues. Germline V lookup: CDR1 LNHDA, CDR2 SQIVND (reference sequence). V was pared by 5 bases and J by 8 bases, with 9 bases of the junction left unmatched. The CDR3 DNA reads TGTGCCAGTAGTTCATCCGGGACAGGGAGGGAAAAACTGTTTTTT. Translated: CASSSSGTGREKLFF.

This clonotype was seen at least ten times. The chain combines TRBV9 with TRBJ2-7; 7 bases match TRBD1. Per the germline V gene, CDR1 is SGDLS and CDR2 is YYNGEE. V trimming: 3 bases; J trimming: 2 bases; junction bases outside the gene matches: 5. The CDR3 runs 14 residues. In nucleotides, the CDR3 is TGTGCCAGCAGCGCGGGACAGAGAACCTACGAGCAGTACTTC. Amino acids: CASSAGQRTYEQYF.

This clonotype was seen ten or more times. At one end the junction does not follow the germline gene, possibly because of a read error. CDR3 sequence reads: CSASPSQNRRGF. The DNA of the CDR3 is TGCAGTGCTAGCCCTTCTCAGAATCGAAGGGGCTTC. This chain uses TRBV20-1 with TRBJ2-7, with a possible D match to TRBD1 (5 bases). CDR3 length equals 12 residues. Germline V CDR1 and CDR2: DFQATT, SNEGSKA (reference sequence).

In this sample, this clonotype turned up many times. The chain is built from TRBV5-4 and TRBJ2-5; D not certain. The CDR3 covers 13 residues. V was trimmed by 3 bases and J by 3 bases, leaving 9 bases between them. In germline, CDR1 is SGHNT, CDR2 YYREEE (reference sequence). The CDR3 loop is CASSYGREETQYF. The DNA for the CDR3 is TGTGCCAGCAGCTATGGACGGGAAGAGACCCAGTACTTC.

This clonotype was observed at least ten times. This sequence joins TRBV12-3 or TRBV12-4 and TRBJ2-3; 10 bases are a match to TRBD2. Trimming at V came to 6 bases and at J to 6 bases, leaving 9 bases not matched to a gene. The CDR3 has 15 amino acids. The DNA of the CDR3 is TGTGCCAGCAGCCAGACTAGCGGGTCGGTCGATACGCAGTATTTT. Its translation is CASSQTSGSVDTQYF.

The chain has TRBV6-5 and TRBJ2-3; D is unresolved. Germline V gene lookup returns CDR1 MNHEY and CDR2 SVGAGI. The V end lost 2 bases, the J end lost 2 bases, and 8 bases lay between the germline ends. The CDR3 has 14 residues. The CDR3 region has the DNA TGTGCCAGCAGTTACGGCTCTCCCACAGATACGCAGTATTTT. Residues: CASSYGSPTDTQYF.

This clonotype was counted ten times or more. The gene calls are TRBV7-2 and TRBJ2-3; no firm D call. This CDR3 spans 14 amino acids. Germline-derived CDR1 and CDR2 are SGHTA and FQGNSA. The ends were cut back, 5 bases at V and 3 bases at J, with 12 bases in the middle. The CDR3 sequence is CASSNGLATDTQYF. The DNA of the CDR3 is TGTGCCAGCAGCAACGGTTTGGCGACAGATACGCAGTATTTT. The whole variable domain, filled in from reference TRBV7-2 and TRBJ2-3, reads GAGVSQSPSNKVTEKGKDVELRCDPISGHTALYWYRQSLGQGLEFLIYFQGNSAPDKSGLPSDRFSAERTGGSVSTLTIQRTQQEDSAVYLCASSNGLATDTQYFGPGTRLTVL.

The chain uses TRBV5-1 and TRBJ2-3, with D possibly matching TRBD2 (6 bases). The germline CDR1 and CDR2 sequences are SGHRS and YFSETQ. Trimming took off 1 base at V and 3 bases at J, with 12 bases between the two ends. The CDR3 has 15 residues. The CDR3 DNA follows: TGCGCCAGCAGCTTGTACGGGGGTACAACAGATACGCAGTATTTT. Its translation: CASSLYGGTTDTQYF.